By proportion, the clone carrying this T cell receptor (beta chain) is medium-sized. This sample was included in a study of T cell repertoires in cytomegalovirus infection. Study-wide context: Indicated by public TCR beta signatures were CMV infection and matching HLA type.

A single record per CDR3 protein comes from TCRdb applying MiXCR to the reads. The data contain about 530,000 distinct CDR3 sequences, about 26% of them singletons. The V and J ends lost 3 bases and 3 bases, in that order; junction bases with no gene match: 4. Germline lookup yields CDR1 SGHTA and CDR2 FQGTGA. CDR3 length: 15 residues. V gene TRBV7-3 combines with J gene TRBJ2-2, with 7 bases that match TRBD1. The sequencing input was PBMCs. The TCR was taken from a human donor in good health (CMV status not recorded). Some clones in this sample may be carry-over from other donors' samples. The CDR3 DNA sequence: TGTGCCAGCAGCTTGGGACAGAGTTACACCGGGGAGCTGTTTTTT. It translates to CASSLGQSYTGELFF.